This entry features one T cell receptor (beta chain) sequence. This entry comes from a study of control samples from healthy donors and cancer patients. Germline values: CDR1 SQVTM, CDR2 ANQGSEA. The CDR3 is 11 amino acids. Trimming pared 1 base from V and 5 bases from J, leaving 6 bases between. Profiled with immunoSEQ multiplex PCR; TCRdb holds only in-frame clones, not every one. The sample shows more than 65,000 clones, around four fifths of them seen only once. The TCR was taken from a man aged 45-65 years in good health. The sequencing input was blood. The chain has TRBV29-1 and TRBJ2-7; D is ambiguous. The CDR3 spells CSVEGYHEQYF. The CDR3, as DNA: TGCAGCGTTGAAGGGTACCACGAGCAGTACTTC.